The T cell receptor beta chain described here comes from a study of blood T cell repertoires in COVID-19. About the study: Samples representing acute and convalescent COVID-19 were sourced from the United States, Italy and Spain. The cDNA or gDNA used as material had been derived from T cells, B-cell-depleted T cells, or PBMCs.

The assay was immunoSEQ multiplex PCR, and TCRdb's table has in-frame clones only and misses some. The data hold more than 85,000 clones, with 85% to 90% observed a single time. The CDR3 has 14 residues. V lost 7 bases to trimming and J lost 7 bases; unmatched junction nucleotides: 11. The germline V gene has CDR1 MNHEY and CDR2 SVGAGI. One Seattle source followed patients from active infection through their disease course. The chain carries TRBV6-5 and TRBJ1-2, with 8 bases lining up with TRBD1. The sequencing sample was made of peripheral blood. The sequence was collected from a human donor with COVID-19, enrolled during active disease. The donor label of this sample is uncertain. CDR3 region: CASTLGQGGGGYTF. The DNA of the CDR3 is TGTGCCAGCACCCTAGGACAGGGTGGCGGTGGCTACACCTTC.